The 3 T cell receptor beta chains reported below all come from one sample, sequenced in a study of T-cell reconstitution after alpha-beta-depleted transplantation in children. For TCRbeta, the library was prepared with unique molecular identifiers. TCRdb ran MiXCR on the PCR reads and lists one entry per CDR3 protein. The table has 200,000 to 250,000 distinct CDR3 sequences, around 7.8% seen once; the top ten hold almost 6.5%. Sequencing was performed on PBMCs, mostly from graft donor cells, taken 180 days after TCRalphabeta/CD19-depleted stem cell transplant. These receptors all stem from a male patient aged 10 to 17 who had a stem cell transplant for acute lymphoblastic leukemia, so the T cells may come from the graft donor.

For this clonotype: A single base separates this from a much larger clone, so it may be a read error. CDR3 sequence: CASRMDGTPNTEAFF. The CDR3 DNA reads TGCGCCAGCAGGATGGATGGGACCCCGAACACTGAAGCTTTCTTT. V usage is TRBV5-1 and J usage is TRBJ1-1; D possibly corresponds to TRBD1 (5 bases). Germline assignment: CDR1 SGHRS and CDR2 YFSETQ. V was cut by 5 bases and J by 1 base, with 15 bases left in between. This CDR3 comprises 15 residues.

The sample holds many counts of this clonotype. The chain links TRBV2 to TRBJ1-2, with TRBD1 matching 8 bases. This CDR3 contains 11 residues. V shed 7 bases, J shed 6 bases, and the junction held 1 base outside the gene matches. CDR1 is SNHLY, CDR2 FYNNEI, per germline. CDR3 sequence reads: CASMDRDGYTF. In DNA form, the CDR3 reads TGTGCCAGCATGGACAGGGATGGCTACACCTTC.

This clonotype was detected ten times or more. This chain connects TRBV9 to TRBJ1-3; 12 positions match TRBD1. The CDR3 contains 19 residues. The J segment lost 0 bases and the V segment lost 4 bases, leaving 11 bases of the junction unmatched. Germline lookup yields CDR1 SGDLS and CDR2 YYNGEE. The CDR3 DNA follows: TGTGCCAGCAGCAGAGAGGGACAGGGGGCTCATTTCTCTGGAAACACCATATATTTT. As protein: CASSREGQGAHFSGNTIYF.